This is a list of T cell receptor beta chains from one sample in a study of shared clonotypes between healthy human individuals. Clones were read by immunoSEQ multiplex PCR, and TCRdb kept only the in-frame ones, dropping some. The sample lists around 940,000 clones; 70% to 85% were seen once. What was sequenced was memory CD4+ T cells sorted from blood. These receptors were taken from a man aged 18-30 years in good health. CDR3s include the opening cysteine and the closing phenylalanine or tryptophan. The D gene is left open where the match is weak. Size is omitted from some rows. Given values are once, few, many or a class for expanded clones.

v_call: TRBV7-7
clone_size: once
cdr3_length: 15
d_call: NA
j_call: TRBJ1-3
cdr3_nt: TGTGCTAGCAGCCCCGGGACACAATCTGGAAACACCATATATTTT
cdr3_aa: CASSPGTQSGNTIYF

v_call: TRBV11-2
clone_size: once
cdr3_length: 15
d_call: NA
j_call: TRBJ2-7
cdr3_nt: TGTGCCAGCAGCCCCCCCGGGGAGGGGGCGTTCGAGCAGTACTTC
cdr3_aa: CASSPPGEGAFEQYF

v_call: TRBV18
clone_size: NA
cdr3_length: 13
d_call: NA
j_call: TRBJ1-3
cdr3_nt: TGTGCCAGCTCACCCTCGTTAGGAAACACCATATATTTT
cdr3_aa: CASSPSLGNTIYF

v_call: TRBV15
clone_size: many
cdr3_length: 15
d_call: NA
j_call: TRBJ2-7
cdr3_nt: TGTGCCACCAGCAGAGATTCCGGACCGCGCTACGAGCAGTACTTC
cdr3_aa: CATSRDSGPRYEQYF

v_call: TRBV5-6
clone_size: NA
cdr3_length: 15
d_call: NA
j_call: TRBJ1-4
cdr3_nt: TGTGCCAGCAGCTCCTTTGGGGGGGAAGAGGAAAAACTGTTTTTT
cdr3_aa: CASSSFGGEEEKLFF

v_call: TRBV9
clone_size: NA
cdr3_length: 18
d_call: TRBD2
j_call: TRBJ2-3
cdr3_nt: TGTGCCAGCAGCTACGGGACTAGCGGGAGTATTGGCACAGATACGCAGTATTTT
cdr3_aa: CASSYGTSGSIGTDTQYF

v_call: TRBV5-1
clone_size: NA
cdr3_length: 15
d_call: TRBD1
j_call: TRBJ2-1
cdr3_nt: TGCGCCAGCAGCCCCGAGGGGACAGGAGTGAATGAGCAGTTCTTC
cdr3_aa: CASSPEGTGVNEQFF

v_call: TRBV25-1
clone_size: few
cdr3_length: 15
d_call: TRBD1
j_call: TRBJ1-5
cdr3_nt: TGTGCCAGCAGTGCGGGACAGGGATGGAATCAGCCCCAGCATTTT
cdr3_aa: CASSAGQGWNQPQHF

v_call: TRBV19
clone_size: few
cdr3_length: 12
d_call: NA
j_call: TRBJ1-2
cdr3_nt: TGTGCCAGTAGTATTCCCGGGGCAGGCTACACCTTC
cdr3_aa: CASSIPGAGYTF

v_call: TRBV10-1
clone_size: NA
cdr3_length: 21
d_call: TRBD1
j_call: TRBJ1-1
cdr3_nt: TGCGCCAGCAGGAACCCGCGACAGGGGGCGTCTGTGGGCTTTATGAACACTGAAGCTTTCTTT
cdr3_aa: CASRNPRQGASVGFMNTEAFF

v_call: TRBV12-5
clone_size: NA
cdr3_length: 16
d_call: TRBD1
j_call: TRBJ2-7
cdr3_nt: TGTGCTAGTGGTTTGGTACAGGGGCCCAGCTCCTACGAGCAGTACTTC
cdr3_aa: CASGLVQGPSSYEQYF

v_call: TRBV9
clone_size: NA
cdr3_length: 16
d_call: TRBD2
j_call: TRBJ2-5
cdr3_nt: TGTGCCAGCAGCCCCATGCTTCTAGCGGGGAGGGAGGCCCAGTACTTC
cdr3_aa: CASSPMLLAGREAQYF

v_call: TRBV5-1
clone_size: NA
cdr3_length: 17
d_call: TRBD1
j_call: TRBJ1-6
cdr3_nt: TGCGCCAGCAGCTTAACCAGCGGGGGACAGAATAATTCACCCCTCCACTTT
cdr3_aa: CASSLTSGGQNNSPLHF

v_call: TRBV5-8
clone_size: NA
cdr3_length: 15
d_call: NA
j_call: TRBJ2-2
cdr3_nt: TGTGCCAGCAGGCGAGGGACCAGTTTCACCGGGGAGCTGTTTTTT
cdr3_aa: CASRRGTSFTGELFF

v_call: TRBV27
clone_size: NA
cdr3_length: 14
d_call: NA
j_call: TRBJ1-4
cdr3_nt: TGTGCCAGCAGCCCGTACAGGGTTTATGAAAAACTGTTTTTT
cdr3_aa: CASSPYRVYEKLFF

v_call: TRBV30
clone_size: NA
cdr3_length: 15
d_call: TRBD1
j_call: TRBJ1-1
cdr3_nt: TGTGCCTGGAACAACAGGGGGCAAGGAAACACTGAAGCTTTCTTT
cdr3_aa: CAWNNRGQGNTEAFF

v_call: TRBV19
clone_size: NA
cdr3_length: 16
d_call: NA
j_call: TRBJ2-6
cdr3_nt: TGTGCCAGTAGTATCGGTTTGTTTTCTGGGGCCAACGTCCTGACTTTC
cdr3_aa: CASSIGLFSGANVLTF

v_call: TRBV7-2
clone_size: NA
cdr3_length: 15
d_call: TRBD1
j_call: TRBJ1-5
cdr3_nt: TGTGCCAGCAGCTTTACGGCCGGATCTCAGGGGGCCCAGCATTTT
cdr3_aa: CASSFTAGSQGAQHF

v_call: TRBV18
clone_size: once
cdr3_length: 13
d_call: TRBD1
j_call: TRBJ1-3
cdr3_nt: TGTGCCAGCTCTCCCGGACAGGACAACACCATATATTTT
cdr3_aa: CASSPGQDNTIYF

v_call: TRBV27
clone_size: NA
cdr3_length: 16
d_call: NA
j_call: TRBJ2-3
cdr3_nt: TGTGCCAGCATGGGGTCGGGGGGCGCGGGCACAGATACGCAGTATTTT
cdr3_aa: CASMGSGGAGTDTQYF